One TCR beta chain is described in this entry. The sample belongs to a study of blood T cell repertoires in COVID-19. Study background: Researchers got acute and convalescent COVID-19 samples from the United States, Italy and Spain. From T cells, B-cell-depleted T cells, or PBMCs came the material, which was cDNA or gDNA.

In germline, CDR1 is SGHTA, CDR2 FQGNSA. The CDR3 is 15 residues long. Trimming removed 1 base at V and 8 bases at J, with 17 bases between. Original analysis: The authors estimated nucleated cell counts from reference gene primer amplification. Sequencing was performed with immunoSEQ multiplex PCR; in TCRdb, only in-frame clones are kept and a portion is missing. D and trimming come from the DNA, and the V and J calls and clone size come from that table. The data hold roughly 90,000 clones, with approximately 88% observed a single time. Material for sequencing was peripheral blood. The chain is built from TRBV7-2 and TRBJ1-2; D is uncertain. The sequence was obtained from a woman older than 75 with active or convalescent COVID-19. The CDR3 bases are TGTGCCAGCAGCTTAGTCATCGCCACCACGGAGGGCTACACCTTC. Translation: CASSLVIATTEGYTF.